This entry describes one T cell receptor beta chain. The antigen is unknown. The source of the sample is a study of cytomegalovirus exposure and HLA in healthy donors. About the research overall: HLA-typed donors contributed 65 million to 95 million unique TCRs, which were held in an early data release. Study results and caveats: It was shown in a later analysis that HLA-associated TCR beta chains were more clonally expanded than other, equally common chains.

Both 60 Vbeta primers and 13 Jbeta primers went into the PCR. Only in-frame clones appear in the TCRdb table, and some are missing; sequencing was by immunoSEQ multiplex PCR. The sample carries about 160,000 clones, roughly 75% recorded once. Germline lookup yields CDR1 LNHDA and CDR2 SQIVND (reference sequence). J was trimmed by 4 bases and V by 6 bases; bases with no gene match: 11. This CDR3 spans 16 amino acids. This receptor was obtained from a man aged 18 to 29 in good health and CMV-seronegative. Material: PBMCs. The chain recombines TRBV19 with TRBJ2-2, with 7 bases that match TRBD1. CDR3 DNA: TGTGCCAGTAGCCGCGTAAGGGGGCTGGGCACCGGGGAGCTGTTTTTT. This encodes CASSRVRGLGTGELFF.